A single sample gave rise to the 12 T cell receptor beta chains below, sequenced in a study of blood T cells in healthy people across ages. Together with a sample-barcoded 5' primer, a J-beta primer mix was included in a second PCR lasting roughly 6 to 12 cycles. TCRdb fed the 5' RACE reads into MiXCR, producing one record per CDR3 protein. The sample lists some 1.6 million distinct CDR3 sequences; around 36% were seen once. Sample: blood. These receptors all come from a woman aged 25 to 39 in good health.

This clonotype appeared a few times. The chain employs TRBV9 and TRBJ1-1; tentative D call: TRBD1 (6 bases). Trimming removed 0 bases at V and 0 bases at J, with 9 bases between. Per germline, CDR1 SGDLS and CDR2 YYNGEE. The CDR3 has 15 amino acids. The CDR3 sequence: CASSVEGHMNTEAFF. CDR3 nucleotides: TGTGCCAGCAGCGTAGAGGGACACATGAACACTGAAGCTTTCTTT. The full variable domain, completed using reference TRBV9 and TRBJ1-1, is DSGVTQTPKHLITATGQRVTLRCSPRSGDLSVYWYQQSLDQGLQFLIQYYNGEERAKGNILERFSAQQFPDLHSELNLSSLELGDSALYFCASSVEGHMNTEAFFGQGTRLTVV.

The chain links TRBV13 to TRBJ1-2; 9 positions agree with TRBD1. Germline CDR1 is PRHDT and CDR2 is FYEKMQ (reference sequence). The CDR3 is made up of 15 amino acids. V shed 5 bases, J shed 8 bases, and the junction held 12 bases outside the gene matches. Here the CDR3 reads CASSQRTGEWYGYTF. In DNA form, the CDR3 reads TGTGCCAGCAGCCAACGGACAGGGGAATGGTACGGCTACACCTTC. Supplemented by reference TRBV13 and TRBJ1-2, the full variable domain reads AAGVIQSPRHLIKEKRETATLKCYPIPRHDTVYWYQQGPGQDPQFLISFYEKMQSDKGSIPDRFSAQQFSDYHSELNMSSLELGDSALYFCASSQRTGEWYGYTFGSGTRLTVV.

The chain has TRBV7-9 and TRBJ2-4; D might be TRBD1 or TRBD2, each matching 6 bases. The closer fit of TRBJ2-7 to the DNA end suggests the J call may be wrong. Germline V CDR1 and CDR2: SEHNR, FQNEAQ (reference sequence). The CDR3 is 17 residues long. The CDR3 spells CASSLDRGTGAYYEQYF. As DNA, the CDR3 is TGTGCCAGCAGCTTAGATCGGGGAACGGGGGCCTACTACGAGCAGTACTTC.

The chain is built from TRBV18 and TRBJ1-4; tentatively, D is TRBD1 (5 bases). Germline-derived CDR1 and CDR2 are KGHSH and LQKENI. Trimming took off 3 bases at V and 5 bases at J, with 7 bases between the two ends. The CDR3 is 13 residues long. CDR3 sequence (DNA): TGTGCCAGCTCACCCGACAGAAATGAAAAACTGTTTTTT. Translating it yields CASSPDRNEKLFF.

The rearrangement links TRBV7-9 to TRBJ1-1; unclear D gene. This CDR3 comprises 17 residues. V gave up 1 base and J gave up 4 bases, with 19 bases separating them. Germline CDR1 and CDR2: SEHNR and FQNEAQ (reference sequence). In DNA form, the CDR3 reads TGTGCCAGCAGCTTAGGCTGGGGTGGAACCAGGCTCACTGAAGCTTTCTTT. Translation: CASSLGWGGTRLTEAFF.

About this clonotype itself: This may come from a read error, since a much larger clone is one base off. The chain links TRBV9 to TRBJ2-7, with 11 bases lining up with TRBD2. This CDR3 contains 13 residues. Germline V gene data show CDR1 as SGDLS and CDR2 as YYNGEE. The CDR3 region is CASSTSGSYEEYF. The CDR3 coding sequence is TGTGCCAGCAGCACTAGCGGGAGCTACGAGGAGTACTTC.

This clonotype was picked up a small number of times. The DNA of the CDR3 is TGTGCCAGCAGTTTAGTGGGATATTCAGATACGCAGTATTTT. Translation: CASSLVGYSDTQYF. The rearrangement links TRBV28 to TRBJ2-3; no clear D. The CDR3 extends over 14 amino acids. V was cut by 2 bases and J by 4 bases, with 10 bases left in between. Germline V gene lookup returns CDR1 MDHEN and CDR2 SYDVKM.

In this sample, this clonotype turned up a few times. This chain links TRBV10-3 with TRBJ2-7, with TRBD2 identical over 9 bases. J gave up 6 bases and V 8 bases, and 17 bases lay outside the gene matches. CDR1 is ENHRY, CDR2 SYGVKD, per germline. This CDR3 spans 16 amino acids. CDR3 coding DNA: TGTGCCATCCGGAGGGCTAGCGGGATTTTCGGGGGCGAGCAGTACTTC. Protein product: CAIRRASGIFGGEQYF.

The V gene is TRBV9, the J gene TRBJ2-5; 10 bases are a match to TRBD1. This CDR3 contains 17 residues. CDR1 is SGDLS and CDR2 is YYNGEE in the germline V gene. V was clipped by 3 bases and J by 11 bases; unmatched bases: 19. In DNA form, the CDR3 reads TGTGCCAGCAGCGCACTTCCGGGACAGGGGTTGACCTACAAGCAGTACTTC. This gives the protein CASSALPGQGLTYKQYF.

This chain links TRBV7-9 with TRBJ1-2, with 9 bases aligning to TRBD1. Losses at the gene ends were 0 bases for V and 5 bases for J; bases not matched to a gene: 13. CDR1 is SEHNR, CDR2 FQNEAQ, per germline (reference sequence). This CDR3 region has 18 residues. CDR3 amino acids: CASSLAFDLDRGRYGYTF. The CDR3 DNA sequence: TGTGCCAGCAGCTTAGCGTTCGACTTGGACAGGGGAAGGTATGGCTACACCTTC. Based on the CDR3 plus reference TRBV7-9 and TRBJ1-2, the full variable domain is DTGVSQNPRHKITKRGQNVTFRCDPISEHNRLYWYRQTLGQGPEFLTYFQNEAQLEKSRLLSDRFSAERPKGSFSTLEIQRTEQGDSAMYLCASSLAFDLDRGRYGYTFGSGTRLTVV.

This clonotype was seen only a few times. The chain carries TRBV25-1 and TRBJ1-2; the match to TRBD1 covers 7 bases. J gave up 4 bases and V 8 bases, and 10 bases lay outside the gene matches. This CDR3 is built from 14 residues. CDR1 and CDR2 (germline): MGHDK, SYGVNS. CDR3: CASHDRVKGYGYTF. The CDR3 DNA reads TGTGCCAGCCACGACAGGGTAAAGGGCTATGGCTACACCTTC.

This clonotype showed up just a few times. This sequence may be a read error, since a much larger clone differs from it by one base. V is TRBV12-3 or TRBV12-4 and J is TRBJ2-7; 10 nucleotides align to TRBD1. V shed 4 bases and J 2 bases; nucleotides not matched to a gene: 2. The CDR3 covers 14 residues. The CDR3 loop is CASSCDRGPYEQYF. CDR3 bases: TGTGCCAGCAGTTGTGACAGGGGGCCCTACGAGCAGTACTTC.